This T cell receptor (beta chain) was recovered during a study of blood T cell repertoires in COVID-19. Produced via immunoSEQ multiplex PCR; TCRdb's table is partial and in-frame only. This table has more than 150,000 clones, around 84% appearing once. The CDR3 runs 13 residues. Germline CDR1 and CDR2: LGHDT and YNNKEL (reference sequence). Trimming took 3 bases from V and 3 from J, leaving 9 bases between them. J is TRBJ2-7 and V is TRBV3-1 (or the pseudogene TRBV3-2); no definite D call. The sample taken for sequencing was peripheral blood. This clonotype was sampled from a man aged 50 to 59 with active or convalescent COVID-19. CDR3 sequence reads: CASSHRSFYEQYF. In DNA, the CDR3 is TGTGCCAGCAGCCATCGGTCGTTCTACGAGCAGTACTTC.